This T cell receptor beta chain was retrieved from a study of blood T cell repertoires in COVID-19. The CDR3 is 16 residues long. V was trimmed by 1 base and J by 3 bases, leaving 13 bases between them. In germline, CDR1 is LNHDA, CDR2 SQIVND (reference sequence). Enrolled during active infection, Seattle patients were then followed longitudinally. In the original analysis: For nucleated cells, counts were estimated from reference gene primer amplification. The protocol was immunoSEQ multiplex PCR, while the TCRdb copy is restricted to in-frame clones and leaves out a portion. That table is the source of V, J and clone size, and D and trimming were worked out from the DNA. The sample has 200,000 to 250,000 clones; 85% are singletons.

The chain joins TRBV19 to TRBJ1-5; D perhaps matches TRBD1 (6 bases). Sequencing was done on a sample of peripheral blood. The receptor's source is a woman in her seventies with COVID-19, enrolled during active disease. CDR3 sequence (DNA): TGTGCCAGTAGTATAGCCTCCGGGACATTCAATCAGCCCCAGCATTTT. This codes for CASSIASGTFNQPQHF.